This T cell receptor beta chain was sequenced for a study of yellow fever vaccine responses in identical twins. Overall study findings and caveats: Reported findings indicate that twins' vaccine T cell responses seemed partially convergent, partially personalized.

This clonotype was observed once. Antigen unknown. V was cut by 2 bases and J by 4 bases, with 10 bases left in between. Germline V CDR1 and CDR2: SGDLS, YYNGEE. CDR3 length: 15 amino acids. Using its own MiXCR run on the RT-PCR reads, TCRdb lists one record per CDR3 protein. In the table there are around 7,200 distinct CDR3 sequences, about 82% of which are singletons. The chain employs TRBV9 and TRBJ1-6; D is perhaps TRBD1 (5 bases). The sequence was collected from a young woman who received the yellow fever vaccine. Specimen: T cells from blood (PBMCs), unsorted or a sorted subset (not recorded which), collected before or after yellow fever vaccination (not recorded which). The CDR3 DNA is TGTGCCAGCAGCGTCAAGTGGGGGTATAATTCACCCCTCCACTTT. It specifies CASSVKWGYNSPLHF.